This T cell receptor (beta chain) was obtained from a study of identifying expanded T cells in peripheral blood. Study-wide results and limits: Variance in clone template counts between approximately two-week samples significantly increased with total template count across all healthy donors. Over around two and four weeks, about 16 and 19 clones changed, versus roughly 1.1 between replicates.

About this clone itself: Its antigen is unknown.

Measured with immunoSEQ multiplex PCR; TCRdb has only the in-frame clones, and not every one. Counted here are 60,000 to 70,000 clones, about 83% occurring once; the ten biggest clones make up over 15%. Collection occurred without any documented infections or immune events in donors. The clonotype was recovered from a person between 18 and 70 years old in good health. Source material: blood.

DNA for the CDR3: TGTGCCAGCAGTCCACGACAGCGACACACTGAAGCTTTCTTT. Translation gives CASSPRQRHTEAFF. The chain links TRBV27 to TRBJ1-1; D may be TRBD1 (5 bases). V lost 5 bases and J lost 3, with 13 bases in between. CDR3 size: 14 residues. CDR1 is MNHEY, CDR2 SMNVEV, per germline (reference sequence).